This is a list of T cell receptor beta chains from one sample in a study of blood T cell repertoires in COVID-19. Sequencing was performed with immunoSEQ multiplex PCR; in TCRdb, only in-frame clones are kept and a portion is missing. The sample lists 120,000 or so clones, 88% seen once, with around 3% in the top ten. Sequencing was performed on peripheral blood. Every receptor here comes from a woman in her 50s with acute or convalescent COVID-19. CDR3s include the opening cysteine and the closing phenylalanine or tryptophan. D genes are given only for firm matches. A row's size may be missing; if present it is once, few, many or a size class.

D | size | J | V | CDR3 | DNA
- | - | TRBJ1-1 | TRBV30 | CAWRTRRTEAFF | TGTGCCTGGAGGACCCGGAGAACTGAAGCTTTCTTT
TRBD2 | - | TRBJ2-5 | TRBV19 | CASSRGGIQETQYF | TGTGCCAGTAGTAGGGGGGGGATCCAAGAGACCCAGTACTTC
- | few | TRBJ2-7 | TRBV10-3 | CAISDGAARGEQYF | TGTGCCATCAGTGATGGTGCCGCTCGGGGGGAGCAGTACTTC
- | - | TRBJ2-2 | TRBV6-5 | CASSSGDTGELFF | TGTGCCAGCAGCTCAGGGGACACCGGGGAGCTGTTTTTT
- | - | TRBJ2-6 | TRBV5-4 | CASSSGHQVAGANVLTF | TGTGCCAGCAGCTCCGGACACCAGGTAGCTGGGGCCAACGTCCTGACTTTC
- | - | TRBJ2-2 | TRBV2 | CASSDRGTGTGELFF | TGTGCCAGCAGTGATCGCGGGACCGGCACCGGGGAGCTGTTTTTT
- | - | TRBJ2-7 | TRBV25-1 | CASRTGNYEQYF | TGTGCCAGCCGCACAGGGAACTACGAGCAGTACTTC
TRBD2 | - | TRBJ2-7 | TRBV6-2/TRBV6-3 | CASSSLAAHTYEQYF | TGTGCCAGCAGTTCACTAGCGGCCCATACTTACGAGCAGTACTTC
- | - | TRBJ1-2 | TRBV29-1 | CSVEISPGYGYTF | TGCAGCGTTGAAATCAGTCCAGGCTATGGCTACACCTTC
TRBD2 | - | TRBJ2-1 | TRBV6-5 | CASSPLAGSYNEQFF | TGTGCCAGCAGTCCACTAGCGGGATCCTACAATGAGCAGTTCTTC
- | - | TRBJ1-1 | TRBV5-1 | CASSLGPMAGTEAFF | TGCGCCAGCAGCCTGGGACCGATGGCGGGCACTGAAGCTTTCTTT
- | once | TRBJ2-7 | TRBV10-2 | CASSETYSYEQYF | TGCGCCAGCAGTGAAACCTATTCCTACGAGCAGTACTTC
- | once | TRBJ2-2 | TRBV19 | CASSPEQGFGTGELFF | TGTGCCAGTAGTCCCGAACAGGGCTTCGGGACCGGGGAGCTGTTTTTT
TRBD2 | - | TRBJ2-3 | TRBV5-1 | CASSPLIAGRGGATDTQYF | TGCGCCAGCAGCCCTCTTATAGCGGGGCGTGGGGGTGCCACAGATACGCAGTATTTT
TRBD1 | - | TRBJ1-1 | TRBV7-9 | CASSPTLDRAREAFF | TGTGCCAGCAGCCCTACCCTAGACAGGGCTCGGGAAGCTTTCTTT
- | - | TRBJ1-2 | TRBV6-5 | CASNPGTPFYGYTF | TGTGCCAGCAACCCCGGGACACCCTTCTATGGCTACACCTTC
- | once | TRBJ2-4 | TRBV6-6 | CASPYSYIQYF | TGTGCCAGCCCTTATAGCTACATTCAGTACTTC
- | - | TRBJ2-3 | TRBV19 | CASSVAVSTDTQYF | TGTGCCAGTAGTGTCGCGGTTAGCACAGATACGCAGTATTTT
TRBD2 | - | TRBJ2-7 | TRBV11-2 | CASRRLAGEEDEQYF | TGTGCCAGCAGGAGACTAGCGGGAGAGGAGGACGAGCAGTACTTC
TRBD1 | - | TRBJ2-3 | TRBV29-1 | CSVVKGQGVDTQYF | TGCAGCGTTGTTAAAGGACAGGGAGTAGATACGCAGTATTTT
- | - | TRBJ1-2 | TRBV19 | CASSMDFAGVEGYTF | TGTGCCAGTAGTATGGATTTCGCCGGGGTAGAAGGCTACACCTTC
- | - | TRBJ2-2 | TRBV4-2 | CASSRQTANTGELFF | TGTGCCAGCAGCCGCCAGACAGCGAACACCGGGGAGCTGTTTTTT
- | - | TRBJ2-2 | TRBV10-3 | CAISSTTSHNTGELFF | TGTGCCATCAGTTCTACGACATCTCACAACACCGGGGAGCTGTTTTTT
TRBD1 | - | TRBJ2-2 | TRBV29-1 | CSVEGTGRAGELFF | TGCAGCGTTGAAGGGACAGGGCGGGCCGGGGAGCTGTTTTTT
- | - | TRBJ1-3 | TRBV28 | CASSTAGLSSGNTIYF | TGTGCCAGCAGCACCGCCGGACTGTCCTCTGGAAACACCATATATTTT
- | few | TRBJ2-2 | TRBV19 | CASSIGGTANTGELFF | TGTGCCAGTAGTATCGGCGGGACAGCGAACACCGGGGAGCTGTTTTTT
- | - | TRBJ2-5 | TRBV5-4 | CASSLDSQETQYF | TGTGCCAGCAGCTTGGACAGCCAAGAGACCCAGTACTTC
- | - | TRBJ1-1 | TRBV28 | CASSRPEEFTEAFF | TGTGCCAGCAGCCGCCCAGAGGAGTTCACTGAAGCTTTCTTT
- | - | TRBJ2-7 | TRBV28 | CASSLGGRPKYF | TGTGCCAGCAGTTTGGGCGGGCGTCCCAAGTACTTC
TRBD1 | - | TRBJ1-2 | TRBV6-5 | CASSRDRGNGYTF | TGTGCCAGCAGTCGGGACAGGGGGAACGGCTACACCTTC
TRBD1 | - | TRBJ1-6 | TRBV2 | CASGPRGRDSPLHF | TGTGCCAGCGGACCGAGGGGGCGCGATTCACCCCTCCACTTT
- | - | TRBJ2-1 | TRBV19 | CATFDGGYNEQFF | TGTGCCACCTTCGACGGGGGCTACAATGAGCAGTTCTTC